This T cell receptor (beta chain) was obtained from a study of blood T cell repertoires in COVID-19. Assay: immunoSEQ multiplex PCR; the TCRdb copy retains only in-frame clones and omits some. The table records a few hundred thousand clones, roughly nine tenths of them present only once. After removal of 6 bases from V and 7 bases from J, the junction contained 11 bases not matched to a gene. The germline V gene has CDR1 MNHNY and CDR2 SVGAGI (reference sequence). CDR3 length equals 16 residues. The chain uses TRBV6-6 and TRBJ1-5; the match to TRBD1 covers 11 bases. Source material: PBMCs or T cells enriched from blood (not recorded which). The sequence was collected from an older woman who had recovered from COVID-19. The CDR3 DNA follows: TGTGCCAGCAGCCTGAGGACAGGGGGCGACGGGCAGCCCCAGCATTTT. Residues: CASSLRTGGDGQPQHF.